Listed here is a single TCR beta chain. What it recognizes is unknown. Clones were read by immunoSEQ multiplex PCR, and TCRdb kept only the in-frame ones, dropping some. In the table there are more than 20,000 clones, 97% of which are singletons. This sample is drawn from a study of cytomegalovirus exposure and HLA in healthy donors. Points from the study as a whole: Diagnosis of cytomegalovirus status made by the classifier reportedly showed high specificity and sensitivity.

Trimming took off 4 bases at V and 1 base at J, with 7 bases between the two ends. This CDR3 comprises 13 residues. CDR1 and CDR2 from the germline V gene are SGDLS and YYNGEE. This TCR came from a man aged 25-45 years in good health and CMV-seropositive. The chain is built from TRBV9 and TRBJ2-3; D is unclear. The specimen was PBMCs. CDR3 protein: CASSPSGTDTQYF. The CDR3 DNA is TGTGCCAGCAGCCCCTCTGGCACAGATACGCAGTATTTT.